The 25 T cell receptor beta chains given below trace back to one sample, sequenced in a study of blood T cell repertoires in COVID-19. Data came from immunoSEQ multiplex PCR; TCRdb stores just in-frame clones and leaves some out. Seen here are approximately 90,000 clones, about 89% observed once, and the top ten hold 3% to 4%. The sequenced sample was peripheral blood. The source of these receptors is a woman aged 70-85 years with acute or convalescent COVID-19.

This clone was observed a handful of times. V and J are TRBV18 and TRBJ1-1; D is possibly TRBD1 (6 bases). Germline loops: CDR1 KGHSH, CDR2 LQKENI. V was cut by 1 base and J by 0 bases, with 9 bases left in between. CDR3 length equals 15 residues. In DNA form, the CDR3 reads TGTGCCAGCTCACCACAGAGACAGGTGAACACTGAAGCTTTCTTT. Translating it yields CASSPQRQVNTEAFF. The full variable domain, rest sourced from reference TRBV18 and TRBJ1-1, is NAGVMQNPRHLVRRRGQEARLRCSPMKGHSHVYWYRQLPEEGLKFMVYLQKENIIDESGMPKERFSAEFPKEGPSILRIQQVVRGDSAAYFCASSPQRQVNTEAFFGQGTRLTVV.

V is TRBV12-3 or TRBV12-4 and J is TRBJ2-3, with a weak D call TRBD2 (6 bases). Trimming pared 5 bases from V and 7 bases from J, leaving 7 bases between. The CDR3 is made up of 11 amino acids. CDR3 in DNA: TGTGCCAGCAGTACTAGCTATACGCAGTATTTT. Translation gives CASSTSYTQYF.

This chain links TRBV4-2 with TRBJ2-2; 8 nucleotides agree with TRBD2. CDR1 LGHNA and CDR2 YNFKEQ come from the germline V gene. The CDR3 is 16 residues long. The J segment lost 1 base and the V segment lost 3 bases, leaving 4 bases of the junction unmatched. The CDR3 DNA follows: TGTGCCAGCAGCCAGGAAACTAGCGGGAACACCGGGGAGCTGTTTTTT. It translates to CASSQETSGNTGELFF.

The rearrangement joins TRBV6-5 to TRBJ1-3; TRBD1 aligns across 7 bases. Germline CDR1 MNHEY, CDR2 SVGAGI. With V trimmed by 2 bases and J by 6 bases, 4 bases remained unmatched. This CDR3 is 14 amino acids long. The CDR3 DNA sequence: TGTGCCAGCAGTTACACGACAGGGATAAACACCATATATTTT. Protein sequence: CASSYTTGINTIYF.

This sequence joins TRBV27 and TRBJ2-4; TRBD2 matches 8 bases. The CDR3 spans 15 residues. Trimming removed 4 bases from V and 1 base from J; junction bases left unmatched: 3. In germline, CDR1 is MNHEY, CDR2 SMNVEV (reference sequence). The CDR3 DNA sequence: TGTGCCAGCAGTTCGACTAGCGCGGCCAAAAACATTCAGTACTTC. Residues: CASSSTSAAKNIQYF.

This chain links TRBV3-1 (or the pseudogene TRBV3-2) with TRBJ1-4; unclear D gene. V shed 4 bases and J shed 5 bases, with 8 bases lying between them. CDR1 is LGHDT, CDR2 YNNKEL, per germline (reference sequence). This CDR3 spans 13 amino acids. CDR3 DNA sequence: TGTGCCAGCAGCCCCAGAATAAATGAAAAACTGTTTTTT. It specifies CASSPRINEKLFF.

The rearrangement uses TRBV18 and TRBJ1-3, with TRBD1 matching over 9 bases. The CDR3 has 16 residues. After removal of 5 bases from V and 2 bases from J, the junction contained 7 bases not matched to a gene. Germline assignment: CDR1 KGHSH and CDR2 LQKENI. The CDR3 is CASSYGQGLTGNTIYF. Here the CDR3 DNA reads TGTGCCAGCTCATACGGACAGGGGTTAACTGGAAACACCATATATTTT. Supplemented by reference TRBV18 and TRBJ1-3, the full variable domain reads NAGVMQNPRHLVRRRGQEARLRCSPMKGHSHVYWYRQLPEEGLKFMVYLQKENIIDESGMPKERFSAEFPKEGPSILRIQQVVRGDSAAYFCASSYGQGLTGNTIYFGEGSWLTVV.

The J gene is TRBJ2-7, the V gene TRBV27, with D perhaps matching TRBD1 (6 bases). Germline V CDR1 and CDR2: MNHEY, SMNVEV (reference sequence). The CDR3 loop spans 13 amino acids. The V and J ends lost 0 bases and 5 bases respectively, with 8 bases between them. The CDR3 spells CASSLSAGDEQYV. In DNA form, the CDR3 reads TGTGCCAGCAGTTTATCTGCAGGGGACGAGCAGTACGTC.

The V call is TRBV27, the J call TRBJ2-1; tentative D call: TRBD2 (6 bases). CDR1 MNHEY and CDR2 SMNVEV come from the germline V gene (reference sequence). Trimming took 6 bases from V and 7 from J, leaving 22 bases between them. This CDR3 contains 16 residues. In DNA, the CDR3 is TGTGCCAGCAGCCCTCTAGTGGGAGGAATGGGTAATGAGCAGTTCTTC. It is translated as CASSPLVGGMGNEQFF.

V gene TRBV9 combines with J gene TRBJ2-2, with unresolved D. CDR3 length: 13 amino acids. V was pared by 1 base and J by 4 bases, with 5 bases between. The V gene's germline CDR1 is SGDLS and CDR2 YYNGEE. Here the CDR3 DNA reads TGTGCCAGCAGCGTATCCAGCACCGGGGAGCTGTTTTTT. The encoded protein is CASSVSSTGELFF.

The gene calls are TRBV18 and TRBJ2-1; 11 bases are shared with TRBD2. Germline trimming cut 4 bases from V and 7 bases from J; bases unmatched to any gene: 12. The CDR3 contains 17 residues. CDR1 and CDR2 (germline): KGHSH, LQKENI. The chain's CDR3 is CASSLQASGGPLNEQFF. The CDR3 nucleotides read TGTGCCAGCTCACTCCAGGCTAGCGGGGGGCCTCTTAATGAGCAGTTCTTC.

The chain uses TRBV18 and TRBJ1-2; 7 nucleotides align to TRBD1. Germline lookup yields CDR1 KGHSH and CDR2 LQKENI. V lost 2 bases and J lost 8; bases outside the gene matches: 5. The length of the CDR3 is 13 residues. The CDR3, as DNA: TGTGCCAGCTCACCAGACAGGGTTGAAGGCTACACCTTC. It yields the protein CASSPDRVEGYTF.

This clone showed up just a few times. J is TRBJ2-7 and V is TRBV4-1, with D tentatively TRBD2 (6 bases). Germline V gene lookup returns CDR1 MGHRA and CDR2 YSYEKL. V lost 3 bases to trimming and J lost 0 bases, with 12 bases between them. The CDR3 runs to 15 residues. CDR3 amino acids: CASSQRGPSSYEQYF. CDR3 bases: TGCGCCAGCAGCCAGCGGGGCCCCAGCTCCTACGAGCAGTACTTC.

This chain links TRBV28 with TRBJ2-1, with 10 bases that match TRBD1. Germline trimming cut 4 bases from V and 7 bases from J; bases unmatched to any gene: 10. CDR1 and CDR2 (germline): MDHEN, SYDVKM. This CDR3 has 16 amino acids. The DNA of the CDR3 is TGTGCCAGCAGTTCTCCGGGACAGGGGAGAGGAAATGAGCAGTTCTTC. Translation: CASSSPGQGRGNEQFF.

In its sample, this clone was seen a few times. The DNA of the CDR3 is TGTGCCAGTAGTTTCAGGACAGGGGACGGCTATGGCTACACCTTC. This gives the protein CASSFRTGDGYGYTF. This rearrangement joins TRBV19 to TRBJ1-2; TRBD1 agrees at 9 bases. Germline lookup yields CDR1 LNHDA and CDR2 SQIVND (reference sequence). CDR3 size: 15 residues. Losses at the gene ends were 5 bases for V and 4 bases for J; bases not matched to a gene: 8.

The gene calls are TRBV20-1 and TRBJ2-7; 11 nucleotides match TRBD1. The CDR3 contains 14 residues. Looked up from germline, CDR1 is DFQATT and CDR2 is SNEGSKA (reference sequence). Unmatched junction bases numbered 6, after V lost 3 bases and J lost 5 bases. CDR3 sequence reads: CSASPGQGGNEQYF. The CDR3 DNA reads as TGCAGTGCTAGTCCGGGACAGGGGGGTAACGAGCAGTACTTC.

This chain joins TRBV11-2 and TRBJ1-1; D remains unclear. The CDR3 has 18 amino acids. CDR1 and CDR2 (germline): SGHAT, FQNNGV. V shed 1 base and J shed 0 bases, with 18 bases lying between them. CDR3: CASSLVLGSVYMNTEAFF. The CDR3, as DNA: TGTGCCAGCAGCTTAGTTCTCGGGTCAGTATACATGAACACTGAAGCTTTCTTT.

This chain connects TRBV19 to TRBJ1-5, with a tentative D call TRBD1 (6 bases). With 3 bases removed from V and 5 bases from J, the gap between germline ends came to 14 bases. CDR1 is LNHDA, CDR2 SQIVND, per germline (reference sequence). The CDR3 loop spans 15 amino acids. CDR3 DNA sequence: TGTGCCAGTAGTATCGGCACAGGGTACGATCAGCCCCAGCATTTT. It codes for CASSIGTGYDQPQHF.

The genes are TRBV28 and TRBJ1-5; D not resolved. Germline-derived CDR1 and CDR2 are MDHEN and SYDVKM. Trimming took 2 bases from V and 0 from J, leaving 26 bases between them. The CDR3 loop spans 21 amino acids. The CDR3: CASSLKSPGSKVLNSNQPQHF. CDR3 nucleotides: TGTGCCAGCAGTTTAAAATCTCCGGGGTCAAAAGTCCTAAATAGCAATCAGCCCCAGCATTTT.

The V gene is TRBV11-2, the J gene TRBJ2-7, with D possibly matching TRBD2 (6 bases). CDR3 size: 15 residues. V lost 6 bases to trimming and J lost 7 bases, with 22 bases between them. CDR1 SGHAT and CDR2 FQNNGV come from the germline V gene. CDR3 DNA: TGTGCCAGCAGGGCGACGGGAGAGGGTCCTCGGGAGCAGTACTTC. It is translated as CASRATGEGPREQYF.

The V and J genes are TRBV5-4 and TRBJ2-5; 13 nucleotides line up with TRBD2. The CDR3 runs 15 residues. The ends lost 3 bases at V and 4 bases at J; junction bases unmatched: 3. Germline values: CDR1 SGHNT, CDR2 YYREEE (reference sequence). The CDR3 sequence is CASSYGLAGAETQYF. The CDR3 DNA reads TGTGCCAGCAGCTACGGACTAGCGGGAGCAGAGACCCAGTACTTC. The entire variable domain, with the rest obtained from reference TRBV5-4 and TRBJ2-5, is as follows: ETGVTQSPTHLIKTRGQQVTLRCSSQSGHNTVSWYQQALGQGPQFIFQYYREEENGRGNFPPRFSGLQFPNYSSELNVNALELDDSALYLCASSYGLAGAETQYFGPGTRLLVL.

The V and J genes are TRBV4-1 and TRBJ2-2; 10 bases line up with TRBD2. The CDR3 runs 17 residues. CDR1 is MGHRA, CDR2 YSYEKL, per germline. The junction had 5 bases not matched to a gene; V was cut back by 3 bases and J by 1 base. In DNA, the CDR3 is TGCGCCAGCAGCCAGTCCAGCGGGGGGGGGAACACCGGGGAGCTGTTTTTT. Residues: CASSQSSGGGNTGELFF.

The chain employs TRBV19 and TRBJ1-3; TRBD1 matches at 7 bases. Germline-derived CDR1 and CDR2 are LNHDA and SQIVND (reference sequence). The CDR3 covers 16 residues. V was pared by 7 bases and J by 0 bases, with 9 bases of the junction left unmatched. CDR3 DNA: TGTGCCAGTACCGAGGGACAGCCCTACTCTGGAAACACCATATATTTT. Its translation: CASTEGQPYSGNTIYF. Looking up the rest from reference TRBV19 and TRBJ1-3 gives the full variable domain: DGGITQSPKYLFRKEGQNVTLSCEQNLNHDAMYWYRQDPGQGLRLIYYSQIVNDFQKGDIAEGYSVSREKKESFPLTVTSAQKNPTAFYLCASTEGQPYSGNTIYFGEGSWLTVV.

With regard to this clone: At one of its ends the junction is not consistent with the germline gene, which may arise from a read error. The rearrangement uses TRBV28 and TRBJ1-6, with TRBD1 matching 8 bases. This CDR3 is built from 15 residues. CDR1 and CDR2 from the germline V gene are MDHEN and SYDVKM. CDR3 sequence: CASSFTDRDKSPLHF. The CDR3, as DNA: TGTGCCAGCAGTTTCACGGACAGGGATAAATCACCCCTCCACTTT.

This CDR3 reads CATSREAGGYNEQFF. The CDR3 DNA reads as TGTGCCACCAGCAGAGAAGCGGGAGGCTACAATGAGCAGTTCTTC. The chain employs TRBV15 and TRBJ2-1; 9 bases map to TRBD2. Germline V gene data show CDR1 as LNHNV and CDR2 as YYDKDF (reference sequence). Losses at the gene ends were 0 bases for V and 3 bases for J; bases not matched to a gene: 0. The length of the CDR3 is 15 residues. The full variable domain, with the rest looked up from reference TRBV15 and TRBJ2-1, is DAMVIQNPRYQVTQFGKPVTLSCSQTLNHNVMYWYQQKSSQAPKLLFHYYDKDFNNEADTPDNFQSRRPNTSFCFLDIRSPGLGDTAMYLCATSREAGGYNEQFFGPGTRLTVL.